A single sample is the source of the 22 T cell receptor beta chains below, sequenced in a study of cytomegalovirus exposure and HLA in healthy donors. Amplification used 60 Vbeta primers and 13 Jbeta primers. This table comes from immunoSEQ multiplex PCR, and its TCRdb copy is limited to in-frame clones, with some not included. Of roughly 230,000 clones in the sample, around nine tenths were seen once. Sequencing used PBMCs. The source of these receptors is a girl aged 2 to 10 in good health and CMV-seronegative.

CDR3 bases: TGTGCCAGCAGCACTTCAGGGATCTCTGGGGCCAACGTCCTGACTTTC. This sequence encodes CASSTSGISGANVLTF. This chain joins TRBV7-9 and TRBJ2-6; possible D gene TRBD1, 5 bases. CDR3 length: 16 residues. V lost 5 bases and J lost 0, with 11 bases in between. Germline V lookup: CDR1 SEHNR, CDR2 FQNEAQ (reference sequence).

The chain recombines TRBV7-9 with TRBJ1-1; no clear D gene. CDR1 and CDR2 (germline): SEHNR, FQNEAQ (reference sequence). Between the trimmed V and J ends, which lost 1 base and 0 bases, there was a span of 6 bases. The CDR3 totals 14 residues. The CDR3 bases are TGTGCCAGCAGCTTAGGAGGCATGAACACTGAAGCTTTCTTT. Protein sequence: CASSLGGMNTEAFF.

The gene calls are TRBV6-5 and TRBJ1-4, with D unclear. The CDR3 is 16 residues long. Per the germline V gene, CDR1 is MNHEY and CDR2 is SVGAGI. The V gene lost 0 bases and the J gene lost 0 bases, with 8 bases spanning the gap. CDR3 coding DNA: TGTGCCAGCAGTTACTCCAGGAACCCAACTAATGAAAAACTGTTTTTT. It specifies CASSYSRNPTNEKLFF.

The chain links TRBV6-6 to TRBJ1-1, with 7 positions matching TRBD1. With V trimmed by 4 bases and J by 5 bases, 4 bases remained unmatched. The germline CDR1 and CDR2 sequences are MNHNY and SVGAGI (reference sequence). The CDR3 is 13 residues long. This chain's CDR3 is CASSFGGQTEAFF. The CDR3 DNA follows: TGTGCCAGCAGTTTTGGGGGACAGACTGAAGCTTTCTTT.

A note on this clone: The sample holds other DNA sequences that translate to the same CDR3. The genes are TRBV13 and TRBJ1-2, with 11 bases identical to TRBD1. The V and J ends lost 3 bases and 3 bases, in that order; junction bases with no gene match: 0. The length of the CDR3 is 14 residues. Germline V CDR1 and CDR2: PRHDT, FYEKMQ (reference sequence). The CDR3 DNA follows: TGTGCCAGCAGCTTGGGACAGGGGGACTATGGCTACACCTTC. Protein sequence: CASSLGQGDYGYTF.

The chain links TRBV28 to TRBJ2-7, with TRBD1 identical over 9 bases. This CDR3 contains 12 residues. In germline, CDR1 is MDHEN, CDR2 SYDVKM. V shed 6 bases, J shed 3 bases, and the junction held 0 bases outside the gene matches. The CDR3 region has the DNA TGTGCCAGCAGGACAGGGGGCTACGAGCAGTACTTC. This gives the protein CASRTGGYEQYF.

The chain uses TRBV5-1 and TRBJ2-7; TRBD2 matches at 9 bases. This CDR3 has 14 amino acids. The junction had 6 bases not matched to a gene; V was cut back by 4 bases and J by 4 bases. Germline V gene sequence: CDR1 SGHRS, CDR2 YFSETQ. CDR3 loop: CASSQRGAHYEQYF. The CDR3 bases are TGCGCCAGCAGCCAGCGGGGGGCACATTACGAGCAGTACTTC. The full variable domain, in which reference TRBV5-1 and TRBJ2-7 provide the parts outside the CDR3, is KAGVTQTPRYLIKTRGQQVTLSCSPISGHRSVSWYQQTPGQGLQFLFEYFSETQRNKGNFPGRFSGRQFSNSRSEMNVSTLELGDSALYLCASSQRGAHYEQYFGPGTRLTVT.

This chain uses TRBV14 with TRBJ2-7, with D tentatively TRBD2 (6 bases). The germline V gene has CDR1 SGHDN and CDR2 FVKESK. Trimming removed 1 base at V and 3 bases at J, with 13 bases between. CDR3 length: 15 residues. This CDR3 is CASSQGPGGSYEQYF. The CDR3 DNA follows: TGTGCCAGCAGCCAAGGACCCGGAGGGAGCTACGAGCAGTACTTC.

This clone has just a few counts. V and J are TRBV18 and TRBJ1-5; perhaps TRBD1 as D (5 bases). V was trimmed by 3 bases and J by 5 bases, leaving 11 bases between them. Germline V gives CDR1 KGHSH, CDR2 LQKENI. There are 14 residues in the CDR3. As DNA, the CDR3 is TGTGCCAGCTCACCGGACACCGCTCATCAGCCCCAGCATTTT. Protein product: CASSPDTAHQPQHF.

The V and J genes are TRBV5-1 and TRBJ2-3, with 8 bases identical to TRBD1. The CDR3 has 15 residues. V lost 4 bases, J lost 6 bases, and 10 bases stayed unmatched. From germline, CDR1 is SGHRS and CDR2 YFSETQ. The CDR3 here is CASSPRTGYSDTQYF. The CDR3 coding sequence is TGCGCCAGCAGCCCCCGGACAGGGTATTCTGATACGCAGTATTTT.

V and J are TRBV10-3 and TRBJ1-1; TRBD1 matches at 7 bases. There are 13 residues in the CDR3. Germline loops: CDR1 ENHRY, CDR2 SYGVKD. Germline trimming cut 5 bases from V and 5 bases from J; bases unmatched to any gene: 5. The CDR3 protein is CAISLTGETEAFF. In nucleotides, the CDR3 is TGTGCCATCAGTCTCACAGGGGAGACTGAAGCTTTCTTT.

The chain links TRBV30 to TRBJ2-2; a possible D gene is TRBD2 (5 bases). Germline CDR1 is GTSNPN and CDR2 is SVGIG (reference sequence). The CDR3 covers 14 residues. Between the trimmed V and J ends, which lost 2 bases and 6 bases, there was a span of 13 bases. The CDR3 DNA reads as TGTGCCTGGAGTTCCCCCGGGCGGGCCGGGGAGCTGTTTTTT. It specifies CAWSSPGRAGELFF.

The rearrangement links TRBV5-4 to TRBJ1-1, with D tentatively TRBD1 (6 bases). The CDR3 is 15 amino acids. V was shortened by 4 bases and J by 1 base, with 14 bases between the two germline ends. Germline V lookup: CDR1 SGHNT, CDR2 YYREEE (reference sequence). The CDR3 sequence: CASSTRTVPNTEAFF. In DNA form, the CDR3 reads TGTGCCAGCAGCACGAGGACAGTGCCGAACACTGAAGCTTTCTTT.

This chain links TRBV9 with TRBJ2-5; D gene unclear. There are 14 residues in the CDR3. In germline, CDR1 is SGDLS, CDR2 YYNGEE. Trimming removed 3 bases from V and 1 base from J, with 10 bases in between. CDR3 sequence reads: CASSADNLQETQYF. DNA for the CDR3: TGTGCCAGCAGCGCCGACAATCTCCAAGAGACCCAGTACTTC.

This sequence joins TRBV11-1 and TRBJ2-7; TRBD2 matches 7 bases. Trimming removed 5 bases from V and 4 bases from J; junction bases left unmatched: 8. Germline values: CDR1 SGHAT, CDR2 FQDESV (reference sequence). The CDR3 is 14 residues long. CDR3 in DNA: TGTGCCAGCAGCCTGGGAGGGCCAGGATACGAGCAGTACTTC. Protein product: CASSLGGPGYEQYF.

V gene TRBV5-1 combines with J gene TRBJ1-1; 7 bases agree with TRBD1. The CDR3 is 14 residues long. V trimming: 1 base; J trimming: 1 base; junction bases outside the gene matches: 1. Germline assignment: CDR1 SGHRS and CDR2 YFSETQ. CDR3 sequence: CASSLTGANTEAFF. The CDR3 DNA is TGCGCCAGCAGCTTGACAGGGGCGAACACTGAAGCTTTCTTT.

The genes are TRBV5-4 and TRBJ2-1; 10 nucleotides align to TRBD2. Trimming at V came to 0 bases and at J to 8 bases, leaving 8 bases not matched to a gene. This CDR3 is built from 16 residues. Germline values: CDR1 SGHNT, CDR2 YYREEE (reference sequence). The CDR3 bases are TGTGCCAGCAGCTTGGGGGCTAGCGGGGGCGGTGATGAGCAGTTCTTC. Amino acids: CASSLGASGGGDEQFF.

The rearrangement uses TRBV7-2 and TRBJ1-6, with D maybe TRBD1 (5 bases). The CDR3 runs to 13 residues. CDR1 and CDR2 (germline): SGHTA, FQGNSA. V lost 6 bases to trimming and J lost 6 bases, with 9 bases between them. CDR3 sequence: CASRPGSNSPLHF. CDR3 nucleotides: TGTGCCAGCAGGCCAGGGTCTAATTCACCCCTCCACTTT.

The chain combines TRBV6-1 with TRBJ2-7, with a weak D call TRBD1 (6 bases). Trimming took off 6 bases at V and 0 bases at J, with 15 bases between the two ends. This CDR3 region has 15 residues. CDR1 is MNHNS and CDR2 is SASEGT in the germline V gene. The CDR3 sequence: CASSPTGLISYEQYF. DNA of the CDR3: TGTGCCAGCAGCCCCACAGGGCTGATCTCCTACGAGCAGTACTTC.

The gene calls are TRBV29-1 and TRBJ1-2; tentatively, D is TRBD1 (5 bases). Per germline, CDR1 SQVTM and CDR2 ANQGSEA. The length of the CDR3 is 13 residues. V was shortened by 4 bases and J by 6 bases, with 15 bases between the two germline ends. CDR3 region: CSVAGGPNNGYTF. CDR3 DNA sequence: TGCAGCGTTGCGGGGGGTCCGAATAATGGCTACACCTTC.

V and J are TRBV19 and TRBJ1-1; D is unclear. V shed 5 bases and J shed 4 bases, with 14 bases lying between them. There are 14 residues in the CDR3. The V gene's germline CDR1 is LNHDA and CDR2 SQIVND (reference sequence). CDR3 nucleotide sequence: TGTGCCAGTAGTCCCTTCGAAACGGGCACTGAAGCTTTCTTT. Encoded protein: CASSPFETGTEAFF. Looking up the rest from reference TRBV19 and TRBJ1-1 gives the full variable domain: DGGITQSPKYLFRKEGQNVTLSCEQNLNHDAMYWYRQDPGQGLRLIYYSQIVNDFQKGDIAEGYSVSREKKESFPLTVTSAQKNPTAFYLCASSPFETGTEAFFGQGTRLTVV.

This chain links TRBV25-1 with TRBJ2-1; D not certain. V lost 1 base, J lost 0 bases, and 7 bases lay in between. The CDR3 runs to 15 residues. Germline lookup yields CDR1 MGHDK and CDR2 SYGVNS. The CDR3 region is CASSEWVASYNEQFF. Written as DNA, the CDR3 is TGTGCCAGCAGTGAATGGGTAGCCTCCTACAATGAGCAGTTCTTC.